A selection of T cell receptor beta chains follows, all from one sample in a study of graft-versus-host responses after intestinal transplantation. No antigen has been identified for these receptors. TCRdb's copy holds only in-frame clones and misses some; the assay was immunoSEQ multiplex PCR. Of 78,000 or so clones listed, roughly 84% are singletons. The specimen was unstimulated CD8+ T cells sorted from spleen or lymph node cells, collected before transplant. These receptors all stem from a human donor who was the organ donor for an intestinal transplant. CDR3s include the opening cysteine and the closing phenylalanine or tryptophan. The order of the fields is V gene, J gene, CDR3 protein.

V: TRBV6-5; J: TRBJ1-6; CDR3: CASNQGSSYNSPLHF
V: TRBV6-4; J: TRBJ2-2; CDR3: CASKQAGGNTGELFF
V: TRBV5-8; J: TRBJ2-3; CDR3: CASSSEGHTDTQYF
V: TRBV19; J: TRBJ2-7; CDR3: CASSTPRAGLAEQYF
V: TRBV5-6; J: TRBJ1-6; CDR3: CASSLRQINSPLHF
V: TRBV7-9; J: TRBJ1-2; CDR3: CASSLGAYGYTF
V: TRBV7-6; J: TRBJ2-2; CDR3: CASSLVNGGELFF
V: TRBV7-3; J: TRBJ2-5; CDR3: CASSLDGGPETQYF
V: TRBV27; J: TRBJ2-7; CDR3: CASLGSSYEQYF
V: TRBV6-9; J: TRBJ2-5; CDR3: CASSWGTPPRTQYF
V: TRBV28; J: TRBJ1-4; CDR3: CASSLRELDRGFNEKLFF
V: TRBV13; J: TRBJ1-1; CDR3: CASSFFTVHTEAFF
V: TRBV4-1; J: TRBJ2-7; CDR3: CASSGDRGLYEQYF
V: TRBV6-1; J: TRBJ2-1; CDR3: CASSEKRGQGILDEQFF
V: TRBV10-3; J: TRBJ1-6; CDR3: CAISEPEVYNSPLHF
V: TRBV5-1; J: TRBJ2-3; CDR3: CASSSGTADTQYF
V: TRBV15; J: TRBJ2-7; CDR3: CATSKKQGYEQYF
V: TRBV28; J: TRBJ1-6; CDR3: CASSFHILSSYNSPLHF
V: TRBV5-1; J: TRBJ2-1; CDR3: CASSTDLQTGGAYNEQFF
V: TRBV2; J: TRBJ2-3; CDR3: CARKLDRGLADRDTQYF
V: TRBV6-5; J: TRBJ1-1; CDR3: CASSYAGQRGHTEAFF
V: TRBV28; J: TRBJ1-2; CDR3: CASRVEGSYGYTF
V: TRBV5-3; J: TRBJ1-4; CDR3: CARSLVFTGRGEKLFF
V: TRBV5-5; J: TRBJ2-1; CDR3: CASSLAGGGYNEQFF
V: TRBV11-2; J: TRBJ2-1; CDR3: CASSLERPSPYNEQFF
V: TRBV2; J: TRBJ1-1; CDR3: CASRPPGVTEAFF
V: TRBV9; J: TRBJ1-2; CDR3: CASSSLPRGRDYGYTF
V: TRBV19; J: TRBJ1-2; CDR3: CASSMRRDGDRVAF
V: TRBV6-1; J: TRBJ2-3; CDR3: CASSDMVGGTDTQYF
V: TRBV19; J: TRBJ2-2; CDR3: CASSSKGTGELFF
V: TRBV2; J: TRBJ2-3; CDR3: CASSEALGGVSTDTQYF
V: TRBV28; J: TRBJ1-5; CDR3: CASSSHPWVWNQPQHF
V: TRBV27; J: TRBJ1-2; CDR3: CASRPGPGDGYGYTF
V: TRBV27; J: TRBJ2-7; CDR3: CASSLGGPTYEQYF
V: TRBV9; J: TRBJ2-5; CDR3: CASSVGGGSDSAQYF
V: TRBV2; J: TRBJ1-3; CDR3: CASSDPLWGNTIYF
V: TRBV11-2; J: TRBJ1-1; CDR3: CASSLGGGIEAFF
V: TRBV5-6; J: TRBJ2-3; CDR3: CASSLAWGGQVDTQYF
V: TRBV6-1; J: TRBJ2-5; CDR3: CASSGWAGGLETQYF
V: TRBV27; J: TRBJ2-5; CDR3: CASSFEGQETQYF
V: TRBV4-1; J: TRBJ1-6; CDR3: CASSQDPSLISNYPGLHF
V: TRBV11-2; J: TRBJ2-4; CDR3: CASSFSGGPDLAKNIQYF